What follows describes a single T cell receptor beta chain. What this receptor recognizes is not known. Base qualities are not at hand, and no much larger clone is one base apart. Libraries were constructed by the immunoSEQ multiplex PCR assay. The multiplex PCR relied on a mix of 60 forward primers for TCR Vbeta segments and 13 reverse primers for TCR Jbeta segments. Amplification of the CDR3 region of rearranged TCR beta genes was performed with a multiplex PCR assay on genomic DNA. The amplified TCR beta libraries were sequenced on the Illumina HiSeq System as 87-base-pair reads. In the paper's pipeline: In a later analysis, roughly 80 million unique TCR beta chains were counted across the 500 to 850 repertoires, and approximately 11 million of these chains were shared by at least two donors. To remove PCR and sequencing errors, raw reads were error-corrected and collapsed into unique sequences using a nearest-neighbor algorithm that merged closely related sequences. V, D and J gene segments were assigned by aligning CDR3 sequences to IMGT reference sequences. Each retained sequence needed at least a six-nucleotide match to both a V gene segment and a J gene segment. A rearrangement was called productive if the CDR3 had no stop codons and remained in frame with V and J, and every other rearrangement was called non-productive. CDR3 was defined according to IMGT convention as the region running from the second conserved V-encoded cysteine to the conserved J-encoded phenylalanine. The earlier analysis of 587 of the donors excluded sequences that lacked an unambiguous match to a single V gene segment. In an earlier analysis of several hundred of the donors, a V segment was called functional when productive rearrangements were above 56.7%, and segregating when the standard deviation between donors exceeded 5%. A statistical classification framework was built for diagnosing cytomegalovirus status from the catalog of TCR beta chain sequences. In a later analysis, TCR nucleotide sequences were compared against IMGT/GENE-DB human TR gene sequences so that V and J genes could be assigned. The TCRdist pipeline was used in a later analysis to assign CDR3 sequences and most-parsimonious VDJ recombination scenarios. In a later analysis, each TCR beta chain was defined by its CDR3 amino acid sequence together with its V-gene family, and reads without a unique V-gene family were excluded. As a way to deal with suspected cross-contamination and a sequencing artifact, a later analysis dropped 592 nucleotide sequences that were highly shared and had low generation probability. For each public chain, a later analysis derived a clonal expansion index from normalized ranks of inferred template counts within each repertoire. In a later analysis, generation probabilities were computed with a VDJ recombination model fitted to out-of-frame rearrangements, and the resulting probabilities were checked against IGoR. In a later analysis, hypergeometric tests were used to score TCR-TCR, TCR-HLA and TCR-CMV co-occurrence, with a repertoire-size bias correction applied to TCR pairs. In a later analysis, false discovery rates were estimated by permuting HLA or CMV assignments 20 times. A later analysis grouped co-occurring TCRs with DBSCAN, adding TCRdist sequence similarity when clustering within HLA-allele-positive subsets. For co-occurrence clustering, repertoires with fewer than 30,000 or more than 120,000 public chains were excluded, along with roughly 5 repertoires with anomalous nucleotide sharing. This immuneACCESS table, as held by TCRdb, lists in-frame sequences with V and J called but not all clones. Of the missing ones, under half trace to an unresolved V gene in checked studies; the others have no known cause. D and trimming were read from the DNA, whereas the V and J calls and clone size are those reported in that table. This sample comprises roughly 250,000 clones, 70% to 90% of them detected only once. In total, the top ten clones hold 1.5% to 2.5% of the sample.

CDR1 and CDR2 are read off the germline V gene (reference sequence) as LNHDA and SQIVND. Trimming costs V 5 bases and J 5 bases, and their ends lie 7 bases apart. Spanning cysteine to phenylalanine, the CDR3 consists of 12 amino acids. Only CDR3 DNA is held: 36 bases, read in frame from base 1. This sample stems from a study of cytomegalovirus exposure and HLA in healthy donors (dated by TCRdb to 2017 to 2019). About the full investigation: An earlier analysis of some 620 of the donors reported over 250 Gb of sequence data and roughly 120 million unique TCR beta sequences obtained from approximately 180 million T cells. Roughly 300 gigabases of sequencing data and around 80 million unique TCR sequences made up an early release that covered around 640 HLA-typed donors. Of the 300 to 500 genotyped donors, approximately 81% were placed in the genetic ancestry cluster associated with self-reported Caucasian donors. The study aimed to test whether signatures of past pathogen exposure could be identified by cataloging public T cell receptors. The study profiled the T cell repertoires of some 610 subjects by immunosequencing and related them to cytomegalovirus serostatus. A separate validation cohort of over a hundred different subjects was used in addition to the roughly 700-subject first cohort. To predict cytomegalovirus infection status, the study combined high-throughput TCR immunosequencing, statistical association of individual TCRs with disease status, and machine learning. A later analysis re-analyzed previously published TCR beta repertoires from about 600 donors and added high-resolution HLA genotyping to study TCR occurrence patterns. Rather than using new phenotypic data, the later analysis identified candidate immune exposures from TCR beta sequences and from how often those sequences occurred across donors. An earlier analysis of 500 to 750 of the donors applied high-throughput TCR beta sequencing to assess whether each TCR beta V gene segment acted as functional or pseudogenic. Donor age, sex, ethnicity and CMV serostatus were compiled alongside the repertoire data. A later genetic analysis took genome-wide SNP genotypes for about 55% of the roughly 700 donors and used that subset as a discovery cohort. All discovery cohort repertoires had been generated on a single sequencing platform. Both class I and class II loci were covered by HLA typing, at four-digit resolution. Typing coverage varied by locus: roughly 620-640 donors for A, B, C, DRB1 and DQB1; about 520 for DQA1; more than 600 for DPA1; under 490 for DPB1. Because of strong linkage in the cohort, a handful of DR-DQ haplotypes were treated as single units for association and clustering. Across 300 to 500 genotyped donors of the cohort, an average of approximately 240,000 unique TCR beta nucleotide sequences per donor were sequenced, and around 19% of those sequences were non-productive. Beyond this particular receptor, the publication reports: Across donors, most TCR sequences were observed very rarely, whereas some public TCRs were present in many individuals. When HLA alleles, especially DR and DQ, strongly co-occurred, attributing TCR associations to individual alleles was difficult. This cohort had only TCR beta chains sequenced, and the lack of alpha or paired-chain data limited which features could be detected. At a false discovery rate of 0.05, a later analysis linked 16,951 TCR beta sequences to specific HLA alleles. The study listed 150 to 200 TCR beta chains as associated with cytomegalovirus. For the cohort, immune exposure information was limited to CMV serostatus. According to a later analysis, parvovirus B19, influenza, CMV and Epstein-Barr virus appeared linked to several top co-occurrence clusters. Compared with the approximately 700-donor mean, donors in an Asian-associated ancestry cluster had fewer N-insertions in productive TCRs, according to a later genetic analysis. The authors suggested that the approach could potentially be extended to other disease states and immunological phenotypes. A further reported finding was that TCR beta sequences accurately predicted the HLA-A and HLA-B alleles for most subjects in the first cohort. Sequencing depth was assumed to be roughly uniform across donors in the presence/absence analyses, though that assumption may not hold. A few of the identified cytomegalovirus-associated TCR beta chains were confirmed in vitro to be specific for cytomegalovirus antigens. Some IMGT-functional V segments, including TRBV6-2 and TRBV6-3, could not be told apart with the 87-base-pair reads, so those segments were excluded. A group of highly shared sequence variants was considered likely to be a technical artifact of the sequencing pipeline. A later analysis found that TCR association rates varied across HLA loci, with DRB1 alleles showing the most associated TCRs and HLA-C alleles the fewest. According to a later analysis, most CMV-associated TCR beta chains appeared to be HLA-restricted, and the HLA associations seemed to be driven largely by CMV exposure. In an earlier analysis of approximately 590 of the donors, most TCR beta V segments were observed in productive rearrangements about 90% or about 30% of the time, broadly matching IMGT annotations. An association between a missense DCLRE1C variant and V-gene and J-gene trimming of TCR beta chains was found in a later genetic analysis and replicated in an independent cohort. Compared with equally common non-associated chains, HLA-associated TCR beta chains in a later analysis were more clonally expanded and had lower generation probabilities. The classifier was reported to diagnose cytomegalovirus status with high specificity and sensitivity in both the original cohort and the validation cohort. Linkage disequilibrium might explain the correlated functional status among segregating V segments, but an unknown experimental factor could not be ruled out. Because counts were too low, roughly 18 rarely observed V segments, including chromosome 9 orphons, were left out of the earlier analysis of about 500 of the donors. Because HLA typing was missing for some donors at each locus, association tests included only the typed subset.

The cohort consisted of fewer than 700 healthy bone marrow donors. Cohort members were all nominally healthy when sampled, although unrecorded immune exposures were likely present. The donor was CMV seropositive and was included in the group of some 290 seropositive cohort members. A peripheral blood sample was collected from each donor, and TCR beta sequencing was performed on peripheral blood mononuclear cells. Genomic DNA was extracted from the blood cell samples with the Qiagen DNeasy Blood Extraction Kit. The sample comprised PBMCs. The chain couples TRBV19 to TRBJ2-1, with the identity of the D gene unclear. The source of this sequence is a woman aged 40 to 55 in good health and CMV-seropositive. For the CDR3, the sequence is CASSSRDNEQFF. The nucleotides read TGTGCCAGTAGTTCCCGGGACAATGAGCAGTTCTTC.